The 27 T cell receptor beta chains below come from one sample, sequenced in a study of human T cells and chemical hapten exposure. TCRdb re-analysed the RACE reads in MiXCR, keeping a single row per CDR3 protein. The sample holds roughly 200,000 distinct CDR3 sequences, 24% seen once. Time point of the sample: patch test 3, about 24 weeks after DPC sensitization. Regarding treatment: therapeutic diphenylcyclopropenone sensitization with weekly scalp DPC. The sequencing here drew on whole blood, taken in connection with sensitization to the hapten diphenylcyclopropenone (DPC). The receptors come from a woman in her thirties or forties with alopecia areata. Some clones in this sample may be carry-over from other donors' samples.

CDR3 protein: CASSRPPGDEKLFF. In DNA, the CDR3 is TGTGCCAGCAGCCGCCCTCCCGGGGATGAAAAACTGTTTTTT. The gene calls are TRBV6-2 or TRBV6-3 and TRBJ1-4; D is unclear. Trimming cost V 6 bases and J 6 bases, with 14 bases left between them. Germline loops: CDR1 MNHEY, CDR2 SVGEGT. This CDR3 region has 14 residues.

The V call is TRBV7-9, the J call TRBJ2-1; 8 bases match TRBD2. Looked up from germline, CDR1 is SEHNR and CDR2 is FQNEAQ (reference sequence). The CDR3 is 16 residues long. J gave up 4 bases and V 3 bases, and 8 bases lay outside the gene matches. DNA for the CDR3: TGTGCCAGCAGCTTTCGAAGCGGGAGTGGTTACAATGAGCAGTTCTTC. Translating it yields CASSFRSGSGYNEQFF.

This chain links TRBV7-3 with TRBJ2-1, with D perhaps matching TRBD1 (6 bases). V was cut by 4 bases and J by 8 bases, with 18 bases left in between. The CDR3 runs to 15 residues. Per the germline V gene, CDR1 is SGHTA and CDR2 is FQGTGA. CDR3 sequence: CASSSMGAGLDEQFF. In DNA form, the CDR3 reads TGTGCCAGCAGCTCGATGGGGGCAGGTCTAGATGAGCAGTTCTTC. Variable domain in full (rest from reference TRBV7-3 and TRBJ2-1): GAGVSQTPSNKVTEKGKYVELRCDPISGHTALYWYRQSLGQGPEFLIYFQGTGAADDSGLPNDRFFAVRPEGSVSTLKIQRTERGDSAVYLCASSSMGAGLDEQFFGPGTRLTVL.

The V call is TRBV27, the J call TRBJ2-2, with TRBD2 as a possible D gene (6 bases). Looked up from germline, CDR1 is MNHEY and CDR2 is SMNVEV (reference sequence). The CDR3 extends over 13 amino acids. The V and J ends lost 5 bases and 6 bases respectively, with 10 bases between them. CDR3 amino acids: CASSRRLAGELFF. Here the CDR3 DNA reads TGTGCCAGCAGTCGTCGACTAGCCGGGGAGCTGTTTTTT.

The CDR3 region is CASSQVGLAGAYEQYF. CDR3 DNA sequence: TGTGCCAGCAGCCAAGTGGGGCTAGCGGGAGCCTACGAGCAGTACTTC. This rearrangement joins TRBV3-1 to TRBJ2-7; 10 nucleotides align to TRBD2. The ends lost 1 base at V and 2 bases at J; junction bases unmatched: 5. Germline V gene data show CDR1 as LGHDT and CDR2 as YNNKEL (reference sequence). The CDR3 totals 16 residues.

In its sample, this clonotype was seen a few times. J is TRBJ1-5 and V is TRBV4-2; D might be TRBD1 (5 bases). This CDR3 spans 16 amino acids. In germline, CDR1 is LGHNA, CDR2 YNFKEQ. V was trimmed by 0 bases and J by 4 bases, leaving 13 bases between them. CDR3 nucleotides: TGTGCCAGCAGCCAAGAAGGGCAGGGACTAAATCAGCCCCAGCATTTT. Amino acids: CASSQEGQGLNQPQHF.

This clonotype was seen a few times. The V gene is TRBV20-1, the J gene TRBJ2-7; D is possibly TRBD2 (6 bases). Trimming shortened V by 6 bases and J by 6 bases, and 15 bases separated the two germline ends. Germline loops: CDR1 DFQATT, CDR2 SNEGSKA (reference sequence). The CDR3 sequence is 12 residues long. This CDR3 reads CSATLDYGEQYF. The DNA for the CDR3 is TGCAGTGCCACATTGGACTACGGCGAGCAGTACTTC.

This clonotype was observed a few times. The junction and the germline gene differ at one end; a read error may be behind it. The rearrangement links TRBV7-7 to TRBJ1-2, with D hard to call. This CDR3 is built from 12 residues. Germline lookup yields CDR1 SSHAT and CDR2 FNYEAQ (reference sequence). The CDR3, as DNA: TGTGCTAGCAGCCGATTACTCTATGGCTACACCTTC. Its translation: CASSRLLYGYTF.

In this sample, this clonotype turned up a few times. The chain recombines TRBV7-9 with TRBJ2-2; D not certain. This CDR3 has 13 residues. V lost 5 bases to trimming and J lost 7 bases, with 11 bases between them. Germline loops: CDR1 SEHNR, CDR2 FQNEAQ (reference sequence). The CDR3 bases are TGTGCCAGCAGCATAGAGTTCCACGGGGAGCTGTTTTTT. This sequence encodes CASSIEFHGELFF.

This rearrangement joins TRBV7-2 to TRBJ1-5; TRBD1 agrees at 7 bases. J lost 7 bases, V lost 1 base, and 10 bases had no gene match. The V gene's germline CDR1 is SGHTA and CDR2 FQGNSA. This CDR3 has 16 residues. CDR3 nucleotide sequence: TGTGCCAGCAGCTTAGGTGGTAGGGGGCCAGGGCAGCCCCAGCATTTT. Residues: CASSLGGRGPGQPQHF.

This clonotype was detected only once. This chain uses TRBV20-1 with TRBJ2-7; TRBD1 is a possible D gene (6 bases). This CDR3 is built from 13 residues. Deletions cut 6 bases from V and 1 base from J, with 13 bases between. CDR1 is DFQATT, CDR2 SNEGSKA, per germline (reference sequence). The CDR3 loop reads CSAPPDSSYEQYF. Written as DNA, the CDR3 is TGCAGTGCCCCGCCGGACAGTTCCTACGAGCAGTACTTC.

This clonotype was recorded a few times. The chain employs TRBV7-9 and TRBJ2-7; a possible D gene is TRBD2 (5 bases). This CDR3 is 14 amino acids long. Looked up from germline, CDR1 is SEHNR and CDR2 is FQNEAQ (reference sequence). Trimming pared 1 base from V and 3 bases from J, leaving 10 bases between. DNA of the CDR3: TGTGCCAGCAGCTTAGGCGGGCAGCTCTACGAGCAGTACTTC. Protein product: CASSLGGQLYEQYF.

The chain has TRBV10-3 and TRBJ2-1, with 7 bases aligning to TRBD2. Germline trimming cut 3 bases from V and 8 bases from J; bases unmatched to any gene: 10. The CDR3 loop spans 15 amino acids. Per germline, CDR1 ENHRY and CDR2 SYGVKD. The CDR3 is CAISEPTSGKDEQFF. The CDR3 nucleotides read TGTGCCATCAGTGAACCGACCAGCGGGAAAGATGAGCAGTTCTTC.

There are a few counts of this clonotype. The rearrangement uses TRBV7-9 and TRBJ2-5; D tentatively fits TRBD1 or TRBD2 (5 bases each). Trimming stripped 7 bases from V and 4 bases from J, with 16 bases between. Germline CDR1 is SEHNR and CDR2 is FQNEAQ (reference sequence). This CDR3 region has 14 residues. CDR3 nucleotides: TGTGCCAGCACATTAGGGACGGTGGGAGAGACCCAGTACTTC. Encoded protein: CASTLGTVGETQYF.

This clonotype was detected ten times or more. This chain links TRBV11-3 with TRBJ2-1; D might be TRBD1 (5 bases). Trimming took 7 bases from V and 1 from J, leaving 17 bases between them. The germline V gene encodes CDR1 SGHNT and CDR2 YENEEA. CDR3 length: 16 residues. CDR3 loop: CASTPGARSSYNEQFF. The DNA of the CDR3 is TGTGCCAGCACCCCTGGGGCCCGATCATCCTACAATGAGCAGTTCTTC.

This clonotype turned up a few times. DNA of the CDR3: TGTGCCAGCAGTTCCAAACAGGGGGCCCTCTACGAGCAGTACTTC. This encodes CASSSKQGALYEQYF. The gene calls are TRBV28 and TRBJ2-7, with 9 nucleotides matching TRBD1. This CDR3 has 15 amino acids. Per germline, CDR1 MDHEN and CDR2 SYDVKM. J lost 3 bases, V lost 4 bases, and 7 bases had no gene match.

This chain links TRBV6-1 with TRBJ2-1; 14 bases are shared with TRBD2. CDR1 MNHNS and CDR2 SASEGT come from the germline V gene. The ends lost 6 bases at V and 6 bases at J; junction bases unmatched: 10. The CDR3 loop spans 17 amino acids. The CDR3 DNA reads TGTGCCAGCAGATACTCCTCGGGACTAGCGGGAGTCAATGAGCAGTTCTTC. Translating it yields CASRYSSGLAGVNEQFF.

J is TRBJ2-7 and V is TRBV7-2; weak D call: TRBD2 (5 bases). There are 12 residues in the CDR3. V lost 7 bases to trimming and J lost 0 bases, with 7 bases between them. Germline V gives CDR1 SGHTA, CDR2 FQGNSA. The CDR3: CASTGVSYEQYF. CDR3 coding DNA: TGTGCCAGCACCGGGGTCTCCTACGAGCAGTACTTC.

CDR3 sequence reads: CSAPSWESGSYNEQFF. CDR3 bases: TGCAGTGCTCCATCCTGGGAATCGGGGTCCTACAATGAGCAGTTCTTC. V and J are TRBV20-1 and TRBJ2-1, with D perhaps matching TRBD2 (5 bases). Germline assignment: CDR1 DFQATT and CDR2 SNEGSKA (reference sequence). With 5 bases removed from V and 1 base from J, the gap between germline ends came to 18 bases. This CDR3 region has 16 residues.

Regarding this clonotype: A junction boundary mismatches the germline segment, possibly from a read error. The DNA of the CDR3 is TGTGCCAGCAGCTTAGGGGAAACTAGGTGGGTCTTC. It codes for CASSLGETRWVF. V usage is TRBV7-9 and J usage is TRBJ2-1; weak D call: TRBD2 (5 bases). The CDR3 has 12 residues. CDR1 is SEHNR and CDR2 is FQNEAQ in the germline V gene (reference sequence). Looking up the rest from reference TRBV7-9 and TRBJ2-1 gives the full variable domain: DTGVSQNPRHKITKRGQNVTFRCDPISEHNRLYWYRQTLGQGPEFLTYFQNEAQLEKSRLLSDRFSAERPKGSFSTLEIQRTEQGDSAMYLCASSLGETRWVFGPGTRLTVL.

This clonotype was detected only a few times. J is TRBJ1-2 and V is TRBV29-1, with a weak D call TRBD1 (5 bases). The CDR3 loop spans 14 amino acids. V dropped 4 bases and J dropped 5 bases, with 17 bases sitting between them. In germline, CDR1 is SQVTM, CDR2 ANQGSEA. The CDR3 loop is CSVGLGGIQYGYTF. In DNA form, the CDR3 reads TGCAGCGTTGGGCTCGGGGGGATACAATATGGCTACACCTTC.

The CDR3, as DNA: TGTGCCAGCAGTACCCCAGGGACCTACGAGCAGTACTTC. It encodes CASSTPGTYEQYF. This rearrangement joins TRBV6-2 or TRBV6-3 to TRBJ2-7; the D gene is possibly TRBD1 (5 bases). Germline V CDR1 and CDR2: MNHEY, SVGEGT. The V end was cut by 5 bases, the J end by 2 bases, with 10 bases between. This CDR3 has 13 residues.

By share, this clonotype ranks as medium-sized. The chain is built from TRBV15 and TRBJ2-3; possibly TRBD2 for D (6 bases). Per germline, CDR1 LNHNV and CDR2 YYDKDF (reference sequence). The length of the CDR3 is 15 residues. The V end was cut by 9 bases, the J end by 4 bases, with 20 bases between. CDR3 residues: CATTPSSEGADTQYF. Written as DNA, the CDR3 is TGTGCCACTACCCCCTCCTCGGAGGGAGCAGATACGCAGTATTTT.

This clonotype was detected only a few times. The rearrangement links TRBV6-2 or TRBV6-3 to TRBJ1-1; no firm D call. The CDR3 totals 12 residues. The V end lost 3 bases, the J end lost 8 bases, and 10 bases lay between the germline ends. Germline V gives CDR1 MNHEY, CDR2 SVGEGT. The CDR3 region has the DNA TGTGCCAGCAGTTATGGGGTCCTAGAAGCTTTCTTT. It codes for CASSYGVLEAFF.

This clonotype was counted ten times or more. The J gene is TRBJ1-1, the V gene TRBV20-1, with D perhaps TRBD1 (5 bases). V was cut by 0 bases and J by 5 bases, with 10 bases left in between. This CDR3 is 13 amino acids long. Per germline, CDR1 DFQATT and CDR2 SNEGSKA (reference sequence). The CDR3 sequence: CSARDGGDTEAFF. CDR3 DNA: TGCAGTGCTAGAGATGGGGGGGATACTGAAGCTTTCTTT.

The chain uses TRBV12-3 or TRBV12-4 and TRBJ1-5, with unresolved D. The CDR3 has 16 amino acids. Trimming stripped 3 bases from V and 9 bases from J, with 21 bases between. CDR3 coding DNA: TGTGCCAGCAGTTTGAAGCTAGGCACGGTGGAAGTGCCCCAGCATTTT. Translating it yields CASSLKLGTVEVPQHF.

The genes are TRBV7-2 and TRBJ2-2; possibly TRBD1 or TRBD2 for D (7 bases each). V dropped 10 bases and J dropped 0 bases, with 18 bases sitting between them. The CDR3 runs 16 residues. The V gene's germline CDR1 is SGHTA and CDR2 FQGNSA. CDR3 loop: CATGWDSGTNTGELFF. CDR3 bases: TGTGCCACCGGGTGGGACAGCGGGACGAACACCGGGGAGCTGTTTTTT.